Following are 29 T cell receptor beta chains from one sample sequenced in a study of T cell responses to AZD1222 COVID-19 vaccine. Repertoires were generated with immunoSEQ multiplex PCR, while TCRdb's copy carries only in-frame clones and drops some. The data hold approximately 170,000 clones, with roughly 94% observed a single time. This specimen consisted of peripheral blood, obtained 28 days after the second AZD1222 dose. The receptors stem from an adult who received the AZD1222 COVID-19 vaccine.

The chain combines TRBV3-1 (or the pseudogene TRBV3-2) with TRBJ2-3; possible D gene TRBD1, 5 bases. The germline CDR1 and CDR2 sequences are LGHDT and YNNKEL (reference sequence). The CDR3 has 17 amino acids. The germline V and J ends were trimmed by 7 bases and 3 bases, with 23 bases remaining between them. The CDR3 reads CASTLGRVGLKTDTQYF. The DNA for the CDR3 is TGTGCCAGCACGTTAGGCAGGGTGGGTCTCAAAACAGATACGCAGTATTTT.

This chain connects TRBV27 to TRBJ2-1, with D uncertain. There are 11 residues in the CDR3. Trimming took 4 bases from V and 7 from J, leaving 5 bases between them. Germline assignment: CDR1 MNHEY and CDR2 SMNVEV (reference sequence). This chain's CDR3 is CASSSRNEQFF. DNA of the CDR3: TGTGCCAGCAGTTCCAGAAATGAGCAGTTCTTC.

V gene TRBV15 combines with J gene TRBJ2-7; D may correspond to TRBD1 or TRBD2 (5 bases each). Trimming left V 4 bases short and J 2 bases short, with 21 bases between. From germline, CDR1 is LNHNV and CDR2 YYDKDF (reference sequence). This CDR3 has 17 amino acids. CDR3 DNA sequence: TGTGCCACCAGCAAAGCCACCGGGACGGACAACCCCTACGAGCAGTACTTC. It translates to CATSKATGTDNPYEQYF.

The V and J genes are TRBV28 and TRBJ1-4, with TRBD1 matching 7 bases. Per germline, CDR1 MDHEN and CDR2 SYDVKM. The CDR3 has 14 residues. Trimming at V came to 6 bases and at J to 1 base, leaving 2 bases not matched to a gene. The CDR3 protein is CASRRQGTNEKLFF. The CDR3 nucleotides read TGTGCCAGCAGGCGACAGGGAACTAATGAAAAACTGTTTTTT.

The chain recombines TRBV19 with TRBJ2-1, with 14 bases fitting TRBD2. The germline gives CDR1 LNHDA, CDR2 SQIVND (reference sequence). This CDR3 has 18 amino acids. Trimming cost V 5 bases and J 7 bases; bases outside gene matches: 13. CDR3 nucleotide sequence: TGTGCCAGTAGTCCGTTGGGGACTAGCGGGAGCTCCGGTAATGAGCAGTTCTTC. Its translation is CASSPLGTSGSSGNEQFF.

The V and J genes are TRBV4-1 and TRBJ2-3, with D perhaps matching TRBD2 (6 bases). The CDR3 spans 16 residues. Looked up from germline, CDR1 is MGHRA and CDR2 is YSYEKL. V lost 6 bases and J lost 0, with 16 bases in between. In DNA, the CDR3 is TGCGCCAGCAGTCTAAGGCGGGAATCTAGCACAGATACGCAGTATTTT. Translated: CASSLRRESSTDTQYF.

The chain couples TRBV7-2 to TRBJ1-4; D is possibly TRBD1 (5 bases). The germline gives CDR1 SGHTA, CDR2 FQGNSA. Between the trimmed V and J ends, which lost 5 bases and 4 bases, there was a span of 17 bases. The CDR3 runs 16 residues. CDR3 DNA: TGTGCCAGCAGCACATACCCAGGGACGGGTAATGAAAAACTGTTTTTT. Encoded protein: CASSTYPGTGNEKLFF.

The chain combines TRBV25-1 with TRBJ1-1; D is ambiguous. Germline V lookup: CDR1 MGHDK, CDR2 SYGVNS. The CDR3 is 14 residues long. Trimming removed 1 base from V and 7 bases from J, with 13 bases in between. In DNA, the CDR3 is TGTGCCAGCAGTGAATGGGAGGGCGGGATTGAAGCTTTCTTT. Amino acids: CASSEWEGGIEAFF. Filled out from reference TRBV25-1 and TRBJ1-1, the complete variable domain reads EADIYQTPRYLVIGTGKKITLECSQTMGHDKMYWYQQDPGMELHLIHYSYGVNSTEKGDLSSESTVSRIRTEHFPLTLESARPSHTSQYLCASSEWEGGIEAFFGQGTRLTVV.

V usage is TRBV5-5 and J usage is TRBJ1-2; TRBD1 aligns across 7 bases. Germline V gene data show CDR1 as SGHKS and CDR2 as YYEKEE (reference sequence). This CDR3 region has 16 residues. Germline trimming cut 5 bases from V and 4 bases from J; bases unmatched to any gene: 14. The CDR3 region has the DNA TGTGCCAGCAGTTTGACAACAGGGGTGACCCTCTATGGCTACACCTTC. Encoded protein: CASSLTTGVTLYGYTF. The whole variable domain, filled in from reference TRBV5-5 and TRBJ1-2, reads DAGVTQSPTHLIKTRGQQVTLRCSPISGHKSVSWYQQVLGQGPQFIFQYYEKEERGRGNFPDRFSARQFPNYSSELNVNALLLGDSALYLCASSLTTGVTLYGYTFGSGTRLTVV.

The V gene is TRBV7-2, the J gene TRBJ2-4; 8 bases align to TRBD1. V lost 6 bases and J lost 0; bases outside the gene matches: 4. The CDR3 contains 15 residues. Germline CDR1 is SGHTA and CDR2 is FQGNSA. CDR3 residues: CASSRQGLAKNIQYF. The CDR3 DNA sequence: TGTGCCAGCAGTCGACAGGGGTTAGCCAAAAACATTCAGTACTTC.

This clone appeared once. The gene calls are TRBV7-2 and TRBJ2-5, with D maybe TRBD2 (5 bases). The CDR3 covers 14 residues. Germline V CDR1 and CDR2: SGHTA, FQGNSA. The V gene lost 4 bases and the J gene lost 5 bases, with 14 bases spanning the gap. The CDR3 loop is CASSSGIRGETQYF. CDR3 in DNA: TGTGCCAGCAGCTCCGGGATCCGAGGGGAGACCCAGTACTTC.

The V gene is TRBV3-1 (or the pseudogene TRBV3-2), the J gene TRBJ2-7; TRBD2 aligns across 7 bases. V was clipped by 1 base and J by 7 bases; unmatched bases: 13. CDR1 is LGHDT, CDR2 YNNKEL, per germline (reference sequence). There are 16 residues in the CDR3. CDR3 DNA sequence: TGTGCCAGCAGCCAAGGTGGACACAGCGGGACGAGTGAGCAGTACTTC. Translating gives CASSQGGHSGTSEQYF.

CDR3 residues: CSVEQGDGEAFF. DNA for the CDR3: TGCAGCGTTGAACAGGGAGACGGTGAAGCTTTCTTT. The chain employs TRBV29-1 and TRBJ1-1; D perhaps matches TRBD1 (5 bases). From germline, CDR1 is SQVTM and CDR2 ANQGSEA. The V and J ends lost 2 bases and 7 bases respectively, with 11 bases between them. This CDR3 comprises 12 residues. The full variable domain, with the rest looked up from reference TRBV29-1 and TRBJ1-1, is SAVISQKPSRDICQRGTSLTIQCQVDSQVTMMFWYRQQPGQSLTLIATANQGSEATYESGFVIDKFPISRPNLTFSTLTVSNMSPEDSSIYLCSVEQGDGEAFFGQGTRLTVV.

This clone was seen once. The V and J genes are TRBV12-3 or TRBV12-4 and TRBJ2-7; D unresolved. This CDR3 spans 13 amino acids. Trimming shortened V by 4 bases and J by 2 bases, and 9 bases separated the two germline ends. The CDR3 DNA reads TGTGCCAGCAGTTCCAACCCCCCCTACGAGCAGTACTTC. Translating gives CASSSNPPYEQYF.

This clone has just one count. The gene calls are TRBV6-5 and TRBJ1-3; D gene uncertain. The CDR3 extends over 15 amino acids. Deletions cut 0 bases from V and 3 bases from J, with 9 bases between. Germline CDR1 and CDR2: MNHEY and SVGAGI. The CDR3 DNA follows: TGTGCCAGCAGTTACTCTAGGACTGATGGAAACACCATATATTTT. As protein: CASSYSRTDGNTIYF.

This chain connects TRBV2 to TRBJ2-5; D call uncertain. Germline V lookup: CDR1 SNHLY, CDR2 FYNNEI. V was trimmed by 6 bases and J by 0 bases, leaving 20 bases between them. This CDR3 region has 17 residues. CDR3 sequence reads: CASRSPFRADDQETQYF. The CDR3 region has the DNA TGTGCCAGCAGATCCCCGTTTCGGGCCGATGACCAAGAGACCCAGTACTTC.

This rearrangement joins TRBV7-2 to TRBJ1-6; the D is unclear. Trimming took off 5 bases at V and 8 bases at J, with 16 bases between the two ends. Germline V gene data show CDR1 as SGHTA and CDR2 as FQGNSA. The CDR3 has 15 amino acids. CDR3 DNA: TGTGCCAGCAGCCGTAGGGCCCCTCGGGATTCACCCCTCCACTTT. This codes for CASSRRAPRDSPLHF.

J is TRBJ1-5 and V is TRBV4-1; D remains ambiguous. The CDR3 consists of 13 residues. Trimming pared 1 base from V and 10 bases from J, leaving 11 bases between. Germline V gene lookup returns CDR1 MGHRA and CDR2 YSYEKL. In nucleotides, the CDR3 is TGCGCCAGCAGCCAAGGGTCTGGAAGCCCCCAGCATTTT. Encoded protein: CASSQGSGSPQHF.

The chain carries TRBV5-1 and TRBJ2-1; either TRBD1 or TRBD2 may supply D (5 bases each). The ends were cut back, 4 bases at V and 3 bases at J, with 8 bases in the middle. This CDR3 is 13 amino acids long. The V gene's germline CDR1 is SGHRS and CDR2 YFSETQ. The CDR3 reads CASSEGRYNEQFF. CDR3 bases: TGCGCCAGCAGCGAGGGGCGCTACAATGAGCAGTTCTTC.

The genes are TRBV25-1 and TRBJ2-3, with D maybe TRBD2 (6 bases). V shed 1 base and J shed 2 bases, with 7 bases lying between them. CDR1 and CDR2 (germline): MGHDK, SYGVNS. This CDR3 is built from 14 residues. In DNA, the CDR3 is TGTGCCAGCAGTGAATGGGGGGTCACAGATACGCAGTATTTT. Protein sequence: CASSEWGVTDTQYF.

This clone was seen a single time. The J gene is TRBJ1-4, the V gene TRBV15; 9 bases align to TRBD1. The CDR3 has 16 amino acids. With 1 base clipped from V and 7 bases from J, the junction kept 7 bases outside the gene matches. Per germline, CDR1 LNHNV and CDR2 YYDKDF (reference sequence). The CDR3 DNA reads TGTGCCACCAGCAGAGGGGTGACAGGGGGAGGTGAAAAACTGTTTTTT. Its translation: CATSRGVTGGGEKLFF.

The CDR3 is CASSPRGTDTEAFF. Here the CDR3 DNA reads TGTGCCAGCAGCCCCCGGGGGACCGACACTGAAGCTTTCTTT. V usage is TRBV11-2 and J usage is TRBJ1-1, with D maybe TRBD1 (5 bases). V was cut by 5 bases and J by 3 bases, with 13 bases left in between. Per the germline V gene, CDR1 is SGHAT and CDR2 is FQNNGV. The CDR3 runs to 14 residues.

This chain links TRBV7-2 with TRBJ1-2; no definite D call. V was clipped by 5 bases and J by 6 bases, with 16 bases between them. The length of the CDR3 is 14 residues. Germline loops: CDR1 SGHTA, CDR2 FQGNSA. The CDR3, as DNA: TGTGCCAGCAGCCTGTACGTCCAACGGGATGGCTACACCTTC. Its protein is CASSLYVQRDGYTF.

The CDR3 coding sequence is TGTGCCAGCAGTTCCCCCGGGACTAGCGGGAGGCCCGGTGGGGTGGATACGCAGTATTTT. Its protein is CASSSPGTSGRPGGVDTQYF. This chain links TRBV28 with TRBJ2-3; 15 bases align to TRBD2. Germline V gene data show CDR1 as MDHEN and CDR2 as SYDVKM. J gave up 6 bases and V 4 bases, and 17 bases lay outside the gene matches. The CDR3 is 20 residues long.

The chain carries TRBV6-5 and TRBJ2-7, with TRBD2 matching over 9 bases. V dropped 6 bases and J dropped 2; count of bases not matched to a gene: 8. The CDR3 runs 15 residues. CDR1 and CDR2 from the germline V gene are MNHEY and SVGAGI. CDR3 sequence: CASRTGAGGPYEQYF. The CDR3 DNA follows: TGTGCCAGCAGAACTGGAGCGGGAGGACCCTACGAGCAGTACTTC.

CDR3 bases: TGTGCCAGCAGCTCCCTTAGGGCGACCTACGGCAATGAGCAGTTCTTC. It is translated as CASSSLRATYGNEQFF. The genes are TRBV7-9 and TRBJ2-1; D gene uncertain. The CDR3 totals 16 residues. Trimming shortened V by 4 bases and J by 6 bases, and 19 bases separated the two germline ends. The V gene's germline CDR1 is SEHNR and CDR2 FQNEAQ (reference sequence).

The chain employs TRBV2 and TRBJ2-5; no definite D call. The CDR3 extends over 12 amino acids. From germline, CDR1 is SNHLY and CDR2 FYNNEI. The V gene lost 7 bases and the J gene lost 5 bases, with 11 bases spanning the gap. CDR3 amino acids: CASTDRRETQYF. DNA for the CDR3: TGTGCCAGCACCGACCGACGGGAGACCCAGTACTTC.

This chain uses TRBV7-9 with TRBJ1-1, with 8 bases aligning to TRBD1. The CDR3 spans 15 residues. V lost 5 bases, J lost 8 bases, and 13 bases stayed unmatched. Germline V gene data show CDR1 as SEHNR and CDR2 as FQNEAQ (reference sequence). The CDR3 loop is CASSSRDRTNLEAFF. For the CDR3, the DNA is TGTGCCAGCAGCAGCCGGGACAGGACGAACCTAGAAGCTTTCTTT.

The genes are TRBV4-2 and TRBJ2-1; D not resolved. The length of the CDR3 is 14 residues. Trimming cost V 0 bases and J 6 bases, with 9 bases left between them. Germline CDR1 reads LGHNA; CDR2 reads YNFKEQ. The CDR3 here is CASSQDGIGNEQFF. CDR3 DNA: TGTGCCAGCAGCCAAGACGGAATTGGCAATGAGCAGTTCTTC.